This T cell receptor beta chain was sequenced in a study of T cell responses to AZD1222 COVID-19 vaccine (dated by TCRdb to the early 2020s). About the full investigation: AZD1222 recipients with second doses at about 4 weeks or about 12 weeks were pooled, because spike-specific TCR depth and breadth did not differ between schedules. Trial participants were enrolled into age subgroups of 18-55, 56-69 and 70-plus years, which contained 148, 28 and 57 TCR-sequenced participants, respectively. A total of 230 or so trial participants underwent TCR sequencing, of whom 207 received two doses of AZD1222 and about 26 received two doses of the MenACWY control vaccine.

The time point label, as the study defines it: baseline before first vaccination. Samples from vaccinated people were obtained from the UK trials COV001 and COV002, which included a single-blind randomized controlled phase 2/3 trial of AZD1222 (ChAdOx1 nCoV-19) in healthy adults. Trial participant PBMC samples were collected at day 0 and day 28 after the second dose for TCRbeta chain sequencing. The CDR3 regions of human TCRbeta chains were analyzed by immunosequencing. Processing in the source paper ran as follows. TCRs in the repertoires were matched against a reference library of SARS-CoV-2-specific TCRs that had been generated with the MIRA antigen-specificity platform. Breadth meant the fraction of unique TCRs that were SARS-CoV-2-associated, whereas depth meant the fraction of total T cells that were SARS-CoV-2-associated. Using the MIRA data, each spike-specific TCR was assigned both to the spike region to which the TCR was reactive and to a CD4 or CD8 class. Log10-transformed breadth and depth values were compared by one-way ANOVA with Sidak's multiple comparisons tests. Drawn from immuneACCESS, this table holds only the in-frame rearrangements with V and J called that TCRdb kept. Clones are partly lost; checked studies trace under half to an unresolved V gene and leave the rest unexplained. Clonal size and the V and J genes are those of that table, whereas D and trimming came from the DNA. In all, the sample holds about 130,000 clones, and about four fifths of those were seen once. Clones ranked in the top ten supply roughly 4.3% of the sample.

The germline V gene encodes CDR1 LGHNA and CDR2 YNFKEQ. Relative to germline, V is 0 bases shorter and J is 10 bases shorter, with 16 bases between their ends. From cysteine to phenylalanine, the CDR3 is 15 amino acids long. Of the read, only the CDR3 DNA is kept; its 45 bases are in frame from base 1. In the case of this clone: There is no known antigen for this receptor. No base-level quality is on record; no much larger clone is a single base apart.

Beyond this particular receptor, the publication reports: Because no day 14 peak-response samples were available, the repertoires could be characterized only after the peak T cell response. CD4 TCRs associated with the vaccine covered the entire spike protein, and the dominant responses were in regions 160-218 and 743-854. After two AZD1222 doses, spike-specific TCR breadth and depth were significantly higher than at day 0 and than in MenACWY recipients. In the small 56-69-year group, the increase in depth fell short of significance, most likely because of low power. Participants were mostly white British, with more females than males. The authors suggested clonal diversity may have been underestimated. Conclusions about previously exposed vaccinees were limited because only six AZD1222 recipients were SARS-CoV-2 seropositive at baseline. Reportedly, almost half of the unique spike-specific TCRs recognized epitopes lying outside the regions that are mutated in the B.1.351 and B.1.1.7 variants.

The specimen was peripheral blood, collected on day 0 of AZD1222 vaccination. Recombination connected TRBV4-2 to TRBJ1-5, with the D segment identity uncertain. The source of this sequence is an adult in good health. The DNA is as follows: TGTGCCAGCAGCCAAGAAAGAGACCCCGTGTACCCCCAGCATTTT. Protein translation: CASSQERDPVYPQHF.